This entry concerns a single TCR beta chain. These data belong to a study of T cell changes during pregnancy in multiple sclerosis. Trimming took 4 bases from V and 3 from J; bases not matched to a gene: 6. CDR3 size: 15 residues. Per germline, CDR1 MNHNS and CDR2 SASEGT. Produced via immunoSEQ multiplex PCR; TCRdb's table is partial and in-frame only. The data show tens of thousands of clones, about 88% seen once. The source of this sequence is a female donor with multiple sclerosis, enrolled in a pregnancy study. Material: CD4+ T cells from peripheral blood mononuclear cells, obtained in the first trimester of pregnancy. The rearrangement joins TRBV6-1 to TRBJ1-2, with 9 bases that match TRBD1. In DNA form, the CDR3 reads TGTGCCAGCAGTGTTGGGGGACAGGGTCACTATGGCTACACCTTC. Amino acid sequence: CASSVGGQGHYGYTF.